These 32 T cell receptor beta chains were all obtained from the same sample, sequenced in a study of T and B cells in COVID-19 patients. Blood genomic DNA input for TRB amplification was 250-500 ng. TRB rearrangements were amplified by multiplex PCR with BIOMED2 TRB-A/B primers. TCRdb reprocessed the multiplex PCR reads with MiXCR, giving one entry per CDR3 protein. Of tens of thousands of distinct CDR3 sequences listed, more than 30% are singletons. Input material: blood. The receptors were sampled from a human donor who had recovered from COVID-19.

The sample holds many counts of this clonotype. The chain couples TRBV5-5 to TRBJ1-2; D perhaps matches TRBD1 (6 bases). The germline V and J ends were trimmed by 4 bases and 8 bases, with 21 bases remaining between them. The CDR3 spans 15 residues. Germline CDR1 and CDR2: SGHKS and YYEKEE (reference sequence). CDR3 coding DNA: TGTGCCAGCAGCCTGGACAGTAAACAAGCAGGGGGCTACACCTTC. It specifies CASSLDSKQAGGYTF. Filled out from reference TRBV5-5 and TRBJ1-2, the complete variable domain reads DAGVTQSPTHLIKTRGQQVTLRCSPISGHKSVSWYQQVLGQGPQFIFQYYEKEERGRGNFPDRFSARQFPNYSSELNVNALLLGDSALYLCASSLDSKQAGGYTFGSGTRLTVV.

CDR3 sequence: CASSPLAKNIQYF. Written as DNA, the CDR3 is TGTGCCAGCTCACCCCTAGCCAAAAACATTCAGTACTTC. The chain has TRBV18 and TRBJ2-4, with no clear D. CDR3 length: 13 amino acids. V gave up 3 bases and J gave up 0 bases, with 3 bases separating them. Germline V gives CDR1 KGHSH, CDR2 LQKENI.

This clonotype was counted many times. The chain employs TRBV27 and TRBJ2-3; D gene ambiguous. The CDR3 length is 11 residues. The V end lost 6 bases, the J end lost 11 bases, and 12 bases lay between the germline ends. The V gene's germline CDR1 is MNHEY and CDR2 SMNVEV (reference sequence). The CDR3 DNA follows: TGTGCCAGCAGAACACTGAGTAGGCAGTATTTT. Its protein product is CASRTLSRQYF.

The chain links TRBV5-1 to TRBJ1-5; D uncertain. Per the germline V gene, CDR1 is SGHRS and CDR2 is YFSETQ. This CDR3 is built from 13 residues. Trimming took off 2 bases at V and 5 bases at J, with 8 bases between the two ends. As DNA, the CDR3 is TGCGCCAGCAGCTTTGATGGGGATCAGCCCCAGCATTTT. Residues: CASSFDGDQPQHF.

The V and J genes are TRBV12-3 or TRBV12-4 and TRBJ1-1, with D possibly matching TRBD1 (5 bases). Trimming left V 2 bases short and J 3 bases short, with 22 bases between. The CDR3 contains 18 residues. The CDR3, as DNA: TGTGCCAGCAGTTTATCTGACAGATTTTTGCCCGCCGACACTGAAGCTTTCTTT. Translated: CASSLSDRFLPADTEAFF.

This clonotype was detected ten times or more. The genes are TRBV6-5 and TRBJ2-3, with a possible D match to TRBD2 (6 bases). CDR1 and CDR2 from the germline V gene are MNHEY and SVGAGI. Trimming took off 5 bases at V and 8 bases at J, with 11 bases between the two ends. The CDR3 has 12 amino acids. The CDR3 loop reads CASSRDWGTQYF. CDR3 sequence (DNA): TGTGCCAGCAGTCGGGACTGGGGTACGCAGTATTTT.

In this sample, this clonotype turned up many times. This sequence joins TRBV7-6 and TRBJ2-3; a weak D match, TRBD2 (6 bases). This CDR3 has 14 residues. V shed 5 bases and J shed 3 bases, with 12 bases lying between them. Germline-derived CDR1 and CDR2 are SGHVS and FNYEAQ. The CDR3 is CASSPGRGTDTQYF. The CDR3 DNA sequence: TGTGCCAGCAGCCCGGGACGGGGGACAGATACGCAGTATTTT.

This clonotype is deemed medium-sized. The chain carries TRBV5-4 and TRBJ2-1; the match to TRBD2 covers 9 bases. Germline V gene sequence: CDR1 SGHNT, CDR2 YYREEE (reference sequence). V was clipped by 3 bases and J by 2 bases; unmatched bases: 3. CDR3 length: 15 amino acids. The DNA of the CDR3 is TGTGCCAGCAGCTCCCTAGCGGGGACCTACAATGAGCAGTTCTTC. Its translation: CASSSLAGTYNEQFF.

The table lists this clonotype with many counts. V usage is TRBV27 and J usage is TRBJ2-5; a possible D gene is TRBD1 (6 bases). The V gene lost 6 bases and the J gene lost 5 bases, with 13 bases spanning the gap. This CDR3 has 13 residues. Germline V CDR1 and CDR2: MNHEY, SMNVEV (reference sequence). CDR3: CASSHRVGETQYF. For the CDR3, the DNA is TGTGCCAGCAGCCACAGGGTGGGGGAGACCCAGTACTTC.

As regards this clonotype: Being one base from a much bigger clone, this may be a read error. The rearrangement links TRBV27 to TRBJ2-7; 8 bases line up with TRBD1. This CDR3 comprises 15 residues. With V trimmed by 7 bases and J by 3 bases, 11 bases remained unmatched. Germline-derived CDR1 and CDR2 are MNHEY and SMNVEV (reference sequence). CDR3 loop: CASKCASDRGYEQYF. CDR3 in DNA: TGTGCCAGCAAGTGCGCCTCTGACAGGGGCTACGAGCAGTACTTC.

The sample holds one count of this clonotype. The rearrangement links TRBV5-1 to TRBJ2-7; 12 bases agree with TRBD1. Losses at the gene ends were 5 bases for V and 7 bases for J; bases not matched to a gene: 7. In germline, CDR1 is SGHRS, CDR2 YFSETQ. The CDR3 runs to 14 residues. CDR3 residues: CASSPGTGGAEQYF. In DNA form, the CDR3 reads TGCGCCAGCAGTCCCGGGACAGGGGGCGCGGAGCAGTACTTC.

There are many counts of this clonotype. V usage is TRBV7-6 and J usage is TRBJ2-1, with a possible D match to TRBD2 (5 bases). CDR1 is SGHVS, CDR2 FNYEAQ, per germline. Trimming removed 4 bases at V and 5 bases at J, with 12 bases between. The CDR3 runs 14 residues. This chain's CDR3 is CASSSRPRDNEQFF. The CDR3 DNA reads TGTGCCAGCAGCTCCCGCCCGAGGGACAATGAGCAGTTCTTC.

The CDR3 DNA reads TGTGCCTGGACCCCCTCGGGGCCGGGAGCCAAAAACATTCAGTACTTC. Encoded protein: CAWTPSGPGAKNIQYF. The chain uses TRBV30 and TRBJ2-4; D could derive from TRBD1 or TRBD2 (5 bases each). The CDR3 has 16 residues. Germline V gene lookup returns CDR1 GTSNPN and CDR2 SVGIG (reference sequence). The ends were cut back, 4 bases at V and 0 bases at J, with 16 bases in the middle.

Of note for this clonotype: With a much larger clone just one base away, this may be a read error. V gene TRBV29-1 combines with J gene TRBJ2-3, with 8 bases that match TRBD1. Germline loops: CDR1 SQVTM, CDR2 ANQGSEA. The CDR3 runs to 13 residues. This chain's CDR3 is CSVVRQGTDTQCF. As DNA, the CDR3 is TGCAGCGTTGTCCGACAGGGGACAGATACGCAGTGTTTT.

This clonotype was recorded a few times. The chain is built from TRBV7-2 and TRBJ2-7; perhaps TRBD2 as D (5 bases). The ends were cut back, 5 bases at V and 9 bases at J, with 14 bases in the middle. The CDR3 sequence is 12 residues long. Germline V gene sequence: CDR1 SGHTA, CDR2 FQGNSA. The CDR3 nucleotides are TGTGCCAGCAGCCGCCTAGCAGGAGGGCAGTACTTC. This translates into CASSRLAGGQYF.

The sample holds a few counts of this clonotype. The chain joins TRBV6-5 to TRBJ1-5, with D possibly TRBD1 on 5 matching bases. The CDR3 length is 15 residues. V lost 4 bases, J lost 2 bases, and 12 bases lay in between. Germline CDR1 is MNHEY and CDR2 is SVGAGI. The CDR3 reads CASSSMGQGNQPQHF. CDR3 sequence (DNA): TGTGCCAGCAGTTCAATGGGGCAAGGCAATCAGCCCCAGCATTTT.

This clonotype has at least ten counts. The V call is TRBV5-6, the J call TRBJ2-3; 9 bases fit TRBD2. The length of the CDR3 is 15 residues. The J segment lost 6 bases and the V segment lost 2 bases, leaving 7 bases of the junction unmatched. Germline CDR1 is SGHDT and CDR2 is YYEEEE. Here the CDR3 reads CASSFQRGVIDTQYF. In DNA form, the CDR3 reads TGTGCCAGCAGCTTCCAGCGGGGGGTTATTGATACGCAGTATTTT. Filled out from reference TRBV5-6 and TRBJ2-3, the complete variable domain reads DAGVTQSPTHLIKTRGQQVTLRCSPKSGHDTVSWYQQALGQGPQFIFQYYEEEERQRGNFPDRFSGHQFPNYSSELNVNALLLGDSALYLCASSFQRGVIDTQYFGPGTRLTVL.

This clonotype was counted ten times or more. The V and J genes are TRBV30 and TRBJ2-3, with no clear D. This CDR3 has 12 residues. Germline V gene data show CDR1 as GTSNPN and CDR2 as SVGIG (reference sequence). V was cut by 0 bases and J by 6 bases, with 7 bases left in between. The CDR3: CAWSVQGDTQYF. The CDR3 bases are TGTGCCTGGAGTGTACAAGGGGATACGCAGTATTTT.

The sample holds a few counts of this clonotype. The V gene is TRBV24-1, the J gene TRBJ2-3; 7 bases line up with TRBD2. Germline lookup yields CDR1 KGHDR and CDR2 SFDVKD. Trimming at V came to 4 bases and at J to 2 bases, leaving 8 bases not matched to a gene. This CDR3 has 16 residues. DNA for the CDR3: TGTGCCACCAGTGAGTTCACCCGGGACTACACAGATACGCAGTATTTT. Its translation: CATSEFTRDYTDTQYF.

The chain recombines TRBV5-1 with TRBJ1-2; the match to TRBD1 covers 10 bases. The length of the CDR3 is 17 residues. From germline, CDR1 is SGHRS and CDR2 YFSETQ. Trimming removed 3 bases from V and 5 bases from J; junction bases left unmatched: 13. The DNA of the CDR3 is TGCGCCAGCAGCTCCTCACAGACAGGGGGCGAGGGGTATGGCTACACCTTC. Translation gives CASSSSQTGGEGYGYTF.

V is TRBV5-4 and J is TRBJ1-6; D gene uncertain. Germline V gene sequence: CDR1 SGHNT, CDR2 YYREEE (reference sequence). Trimming took 4 bases from V and 0 from J, leaving 8 bases between them. The CDR3 loop spans 15 amino acids. Here the CDR3 reads CASSRRGSYNSPLHF. CDR3 nucleotide sequence: TGTGCCAGCAGCCGTCGGGGCTCCTATAATTCACCCCTCCACTTT.

This clonotype was counted ten times or more. J is TRBJ2-5 and V is TRBV18, with 9 bases lining up with TRBD2. Looked up from germline, CDR1 is KGHSH and CDR2 is LQKENI. This CDR3 has 15 amino acids. Trimming at V came to 2 bases and at J to 4 bases, leaving 5 bases not matched to a gene. The DNA for the CDR3 is TGTGCCAGCTCACCAGGAAGCGGGGGGCGAGAGACCCAGTACTTC. The encoded protein is CASSPGSGGRETQYF.

A few counts support this clonotype. This chain links TRBV5-4 with TRBJ2-1, with 11 bases matching TRBD2. The length of the CDR3 is 15 residues. J lost 6 bases, V lost 1 base, and 3 bases had no gene match. The germline V gene encodes CDR1 SGHNT and CDR2 YYREEE (reference sequence). CDR3 protein: CASSLSSGGLNEQFF. DNA for the CDR3: TGTGCCAGCAGCTTGTCTAGCGGGGGGCTCAATGAGCAGTTCTTC.

This clonotype is medium-sized within its sample. The rearrangement links TRBV27 to TRBJ2-3; no definite D call. The germline V gene has CDR1 MNHEY and CDR2 SMNVEV (reference sequence). CDR3 length: 14 residues. The V gene lost 2 bases and the J gene lost 4 bases, with 10 bases spanning the gap. The CDR3 loop reads CASSLGSGADTQYF. As DNA, the CDR3 is TGTGCCAGCAGTTTAGGAAGTGGGGCAGATACGCAGTATTTT.

V usage is TRBV7-9 and J usage is TRBJ2-7, with a tentative D call TRBD1 (6 bases). The V end was cut by 3 bases, the J end by 1 base, with 19 bases between. This CDR3 has 17 amino acids. Germline V gene lookup returns CDR1 SEHNR and CDR2 FQNEAQ (reference sequence). CDR3 protein: CASSLLGGGAGSYEQYF. CDR3 coding DNA: TGTGCCAGCAGCTTGTTAGGGGGTGGGGCAGGATCCTACGAGCAGTACTTC.

This rearrangement joins TRBV4-2 to TRBJ2-7; D remains unclear. Germline values: CDR1 LGHNA, CDR2 YNFKEQ. V was clipped by 8 bases and J by 2 bases, with 19 bases between them. The CDR3 runs 15 residues. In DNA, the CDR3 is TGTGCCAGCCTAAAAAGGTTGACGAGGACCTACGAGCAGTACTTC. It translates to CASLKRLTRTYEQYF.

The V and J genes are TRBV6-5 and TRBJ1-3; a weak D match, TRBD1 (5 bases). The CDR3 consists of 14 residues. Germline CDR1 reads MNHEY; CDR2 reads SVGAGI. V shed 6 bases and J shed 0 bases, with 9 bases lying between them. CDR3 amino acids: CASRRDGSGNTIYF. In DNA, the CDR3 is TGTGCCAGCAGGAGGGACGGCTCTGGAAACACCATATATTTT.

The chain couples TRBV20-1 to TRBJ2-6; either TRBD1 or TRBD2 may fit D (5 bases each). Germline-derived CDR1 and CDR2 are DFQATT and SNEGSKA (reference sequence). This CDR3 is built from 13 residues. The V end was cut by 6 bases, the J end by 4 bases, with 10 bases between. CDR3: CSAPGTGANVLTF. The CDR3 bases are TGCAGTGCCCCAGGGACCGGGGCCAACGTCCTGACTTTC.

This clonotype was seen a few times. The rearrangement links TRBV30 to TRBJ2-7, with D maybe TRBD2 (6 bases). This CDR3 has 16 amino acids. Germline V gives CDR1 GTSNPN, CDR2 SVGIG (reference sequence). V gave up 1 base and J gave up 0 bases, with 16 bases separating them. The CDR3 protein is CAWSAFPAGLSYEQYF. In DNA, the CDR3 is TGTGCCTGGAGTGCCTTTCCGGCGGGGCTCTCCTACGAGCAGTACTTC.

This chain links TRBV28 with TRBJ1-5; D ambiguous. This CDR3 is built from 12 residues. V was trimmed by 3 bases and J by 7 bases, leaving 7 bases between them. Germline lookup yields CDR1 MDHEN and CDR2 SYDVKM. The CDR3 protein is CASSFGMQPQHF. CDR3 DNA: TGTGCCAGCAGTTTTGGGATGCAGCCCCAGCATTTT.

The chain uses TRBV6-5 and TRBJ2-5; 12 nucleotides line up with TRBD2. The CDR3 totals 14 residues. V was clipped by 6 bases and J by 5 bases; unmatched bases: 4. The V gene's germline CDR1 is MNHEY and CDR2 SVGAGI. The CDR3 DNA follows: TGTGCCAGCAGACTAGCGGGGGGCGGGGAGACCCAGTACTTC. It encodes CASRLAGGGETQYF.

This clonotype has more than one count but fewer than ten. This rearrangement joins TRBV12-3 or TRBV12-4 to TRBJ2-1, with TRBD2 identical over 10 bases. V lost 7 bases to trimming and J lost 10 bases; unmatched junction nucleotides: 1. This CDR3 is built from 11 residues. The CDR3 DNA reads TGTGCCAGCATGACTAGCGGGGAGCAGTTCTTC. Residues: CASMTSGEQFF.